This T cell receptor beta chain stems from a study of T cells after yellow fever vaccination. This clonotype was seen a few times. Its antigen remains unidentified. Regarding the study as a whole: Subsequent booster samples again held most clones from primary vaccination (96% CD4, over 80% CD8). Researchers report a weaker secondary response that nonetheless peaked faster, day 5 versus 15. The appearance of a small share of clonotypes in both CD4 and CD8 compartments was observed. One caveat is that FACS-sorted repertoires could contain abundant clonotypes contaminating from the bulk population.

A single record per CDR3 protein comes from TCRdb applying MiXCR to the 5' RACE reads. The table has hundreds of thousands of distinct CDR3 sequences, 3% to 4.5% seen once. This TCR was sampled from a man aged 18 to 30 who received the YFV17D yellow fever vaccine. Sequences were derived from PBMCs, sampled on the day of the yellow fever booster vaccination.

CDR3 DNA: TGTGCCAGCTTAGTCCGGGATAACTATGGCTACACCTTC. It translates to CASLVRDNYGYTF. V usage is TRBV2 and J usage is TRBJ1-2; no definite D call. Germline V gives CDR1 SNHLY, CDR2 FYNNEI. V was trimmed by 8 bases and J by 1 base, leaving 11 bases between them. The CDR3 is 13 amino acids.